A single TCR beta chain is shown here with its context. Its antigen remains unidentified. Per-base quality was not reported, and no clone a single base away is much larger than it. The record originates from a study of blood T cell repertoires in COVID-19 (dated by TCRdb to the early 2020s). Broadly, across the study: Samples from collaborators originated in the United States, Italy and Spain and spanned both the acute and convalescent phases of COVID-19. The prospective study material was composed of cDNA or gDNA derived from T cells, B-cell-depleted T cells, or PBMCs. Subjects who had been exposed to COVID-19, were actively infected with it, or had recovered from it provided the deeply sampled blood TCRbeta repertoires that made up the dataset. The repertoires were released in a freely available public database meant as a resource for research on the immune response to SARS-CoV-2. Samples were obtained from the ongoing ImmuneRACE study (first 160 participants) and from over a thousand subjects provided by 6 global collaborators. Nearly every sample came with metadata listing a de-identified subject ID, COVID-19 status, age in years and sex. HLA class I and class II types, where available, came from metadata supplied by the sample provider rather than from assay-based typing. What the research found in general, with its limitations: The quantity of clinical and demographic metadata differed by source and by participant and was supplied without curation.

Collaborating institutions collected whole blood in K2EDTA tubes following their own protocols. Collaborator samples were shipped for TCRbeta analysis as frozen whole blood, isolated PBMCs, or DNA extracted from either sample type. TCRbeta CDR3 regions were amplified from genomic DNA by means of the immunoSEQ Assay, a bias-controlled multiplex PCR. Per the source publication's procedure: The number of nucleated cells in each sample was estimated by amplification of reference gene primers within the assay. Sequence reads were collapsed and filtered to measure the absolute abundance of every unique TCRbeta CDR3 rearrangement. For each sample, productive Simpson clonality was calculated as the square root of Simpson's diversity index over productive rearrangements. TCRdb retrieved this table from immuneACCESS and kept in-frame rearrangements only. Not all clones are present; in checked studies, unresolved V genes account for under half, and no reason is known for the remainder. From that table come the V and J calls and clone size; the DNA was used to work out D and trimming. The sample table contains about 40,000 clones; only one count was recorded for roughly 89% of them. Of the sample, about 0.4% is held by the ten largest clones.

Trimming costs V 5 bases and J 0 bases, and their ends lie 19 bases apart. From the cysteine through the phenylalanine, the CDR3 covers 17 amino acids. Kept here is only the CDR3 DNA, which spans 51 bases and is read in frame from base 1. The germline V gene (reference sequence) specifies LNHDA as CDR1 and SQIVND as CDR2. This receptor chain uses TRBV19 and TRBJ1-1; TRBD1 might be the D gene, on 6 matching bases. This TCR came from a human donor in a cohort sampled during active COVID-19. Sequencing input: peripheral blood. Here the CDR3 is given as CASSPFPPDRLNTEAFF. In nucleotide form, the sequence is TGTGCCAGTAGTCCGTTTCCACCCGACAGGTTGAACACTGAAGCTTTCTTT.